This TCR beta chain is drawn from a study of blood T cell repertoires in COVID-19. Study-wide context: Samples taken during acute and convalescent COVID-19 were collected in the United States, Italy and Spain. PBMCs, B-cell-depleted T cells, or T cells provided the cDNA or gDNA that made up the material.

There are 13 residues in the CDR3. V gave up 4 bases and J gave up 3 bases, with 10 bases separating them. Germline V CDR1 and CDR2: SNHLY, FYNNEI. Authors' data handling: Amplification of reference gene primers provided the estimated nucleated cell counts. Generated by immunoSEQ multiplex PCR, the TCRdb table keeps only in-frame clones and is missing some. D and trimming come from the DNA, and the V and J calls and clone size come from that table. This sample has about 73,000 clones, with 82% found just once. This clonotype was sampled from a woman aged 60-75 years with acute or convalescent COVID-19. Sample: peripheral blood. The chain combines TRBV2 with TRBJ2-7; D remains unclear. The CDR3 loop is CASSAVAHYEQYF. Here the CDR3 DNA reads TGTGCCAGCAGTGCTGTGGCTCACTACGAGCAGTACTTC.